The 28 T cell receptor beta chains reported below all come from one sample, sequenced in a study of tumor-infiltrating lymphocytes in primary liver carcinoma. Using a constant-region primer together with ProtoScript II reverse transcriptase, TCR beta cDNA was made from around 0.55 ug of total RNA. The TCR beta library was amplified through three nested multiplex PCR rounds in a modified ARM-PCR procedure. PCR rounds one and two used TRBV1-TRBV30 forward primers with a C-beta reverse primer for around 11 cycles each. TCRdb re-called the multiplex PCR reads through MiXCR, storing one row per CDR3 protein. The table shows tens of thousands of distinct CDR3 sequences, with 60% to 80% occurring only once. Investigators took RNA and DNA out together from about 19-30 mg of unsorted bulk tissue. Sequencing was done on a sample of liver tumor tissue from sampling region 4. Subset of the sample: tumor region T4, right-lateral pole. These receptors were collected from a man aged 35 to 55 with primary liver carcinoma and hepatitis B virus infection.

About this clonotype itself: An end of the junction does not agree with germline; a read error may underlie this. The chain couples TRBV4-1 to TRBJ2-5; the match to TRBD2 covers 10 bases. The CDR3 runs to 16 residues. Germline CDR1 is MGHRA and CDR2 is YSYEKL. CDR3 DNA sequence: TGCGCCAGCAGCCAAGGGACTAGCGGAAGAGGAGAGACCCAGAACTTC. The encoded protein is CASSQGTSGRGETQNF.

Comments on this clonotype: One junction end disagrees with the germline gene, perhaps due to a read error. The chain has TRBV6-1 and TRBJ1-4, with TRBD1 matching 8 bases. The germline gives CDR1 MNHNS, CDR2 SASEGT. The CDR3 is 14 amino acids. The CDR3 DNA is TGTGTCAGCAGTGCGGGACAGGCGCTTGAAAAACTGTTTTTT. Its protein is CVSSAGQALEKLFF.

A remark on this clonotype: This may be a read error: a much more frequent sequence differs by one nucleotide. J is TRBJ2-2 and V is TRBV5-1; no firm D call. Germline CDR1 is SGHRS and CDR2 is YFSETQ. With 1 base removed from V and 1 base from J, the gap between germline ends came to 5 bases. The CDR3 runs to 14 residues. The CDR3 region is CASSLRQNTGELFF. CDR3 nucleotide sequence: TGCGCCAGCAGCTTGAGACAGAACACCGGGGAGCTGTTTTTT.

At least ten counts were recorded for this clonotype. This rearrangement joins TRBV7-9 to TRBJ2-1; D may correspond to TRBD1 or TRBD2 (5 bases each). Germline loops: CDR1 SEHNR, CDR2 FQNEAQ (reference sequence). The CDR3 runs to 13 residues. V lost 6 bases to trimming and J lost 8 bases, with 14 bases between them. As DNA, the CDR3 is TGTGCCAGCAGACCGAACATGGGGGATGAGCAGTTCTTC. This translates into CASRPNMGDEQFF.

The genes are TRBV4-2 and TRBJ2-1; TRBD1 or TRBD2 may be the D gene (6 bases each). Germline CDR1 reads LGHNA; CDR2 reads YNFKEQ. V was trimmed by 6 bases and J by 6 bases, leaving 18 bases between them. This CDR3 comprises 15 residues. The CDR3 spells CASRQLEGVGNEQFF. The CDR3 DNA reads TGTGCCAGCAGGCAATTGGAGGGGGTAGGCAATGAGCAGTTCTTC.

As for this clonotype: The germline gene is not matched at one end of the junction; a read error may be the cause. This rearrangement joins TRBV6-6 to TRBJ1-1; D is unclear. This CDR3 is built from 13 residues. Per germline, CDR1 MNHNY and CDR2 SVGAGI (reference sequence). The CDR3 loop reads CASNRTGRTEAFF. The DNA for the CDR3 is TGTGCCAGCAATCGGACGGGGAGGACTGAAGCTTTCTTC.

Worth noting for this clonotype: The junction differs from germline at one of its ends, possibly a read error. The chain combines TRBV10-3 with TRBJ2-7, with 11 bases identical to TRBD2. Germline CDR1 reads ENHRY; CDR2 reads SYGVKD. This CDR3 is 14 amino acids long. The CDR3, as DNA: TGTGTCATCAGTCGGACTAGCGGGCTATACAAGCAGTACTTC. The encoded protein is CVISRTSGLYKQYF.

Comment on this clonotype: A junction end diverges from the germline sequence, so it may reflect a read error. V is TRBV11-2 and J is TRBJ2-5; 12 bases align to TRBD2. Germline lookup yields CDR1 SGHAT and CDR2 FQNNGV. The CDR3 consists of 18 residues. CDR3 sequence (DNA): TGTGCCAGCAACTTAGGGCCGCCGGAACTAGCGGGAGGTGAGACCCAGTACTTC. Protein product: CASNLGPPELAGGETQYF.

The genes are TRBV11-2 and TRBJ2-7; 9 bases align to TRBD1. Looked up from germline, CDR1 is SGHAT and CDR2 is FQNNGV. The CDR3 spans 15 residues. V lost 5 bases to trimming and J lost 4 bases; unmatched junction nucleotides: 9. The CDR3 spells CASSQELGQGYEQYF. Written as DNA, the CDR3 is TGTGCCAGCAGCCAAGAGCTGGGACAGGGTTACGAGCAGTACTTC.

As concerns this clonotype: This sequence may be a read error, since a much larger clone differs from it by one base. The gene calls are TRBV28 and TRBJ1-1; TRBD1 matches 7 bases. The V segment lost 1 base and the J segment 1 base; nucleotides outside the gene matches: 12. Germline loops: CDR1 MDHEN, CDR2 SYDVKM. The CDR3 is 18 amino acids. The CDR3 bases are TGTGCCAGCAGTTTATCGGAGATCGCAGGGGGAGAGAACACTGAAGCTTTCTTT. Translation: CASSLSEIAGGENTEAFF.

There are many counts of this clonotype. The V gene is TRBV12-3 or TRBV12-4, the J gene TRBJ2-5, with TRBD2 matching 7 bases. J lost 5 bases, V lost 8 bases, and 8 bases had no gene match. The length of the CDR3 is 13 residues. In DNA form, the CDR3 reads TGTGCCAGCCACGGGGAGGGAGAGGAGACCCAGTACTTC. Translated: CASHGEGEETQYF.

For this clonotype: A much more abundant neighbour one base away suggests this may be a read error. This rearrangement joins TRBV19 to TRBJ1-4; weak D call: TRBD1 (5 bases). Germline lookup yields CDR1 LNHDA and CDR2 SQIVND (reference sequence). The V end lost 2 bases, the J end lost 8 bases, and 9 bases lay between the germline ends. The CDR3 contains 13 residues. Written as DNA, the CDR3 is TGTGCCAGTAGTATACCCAGGGCAGAAAAACTGTTTTTT. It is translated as CASSIPRAEKLFF.

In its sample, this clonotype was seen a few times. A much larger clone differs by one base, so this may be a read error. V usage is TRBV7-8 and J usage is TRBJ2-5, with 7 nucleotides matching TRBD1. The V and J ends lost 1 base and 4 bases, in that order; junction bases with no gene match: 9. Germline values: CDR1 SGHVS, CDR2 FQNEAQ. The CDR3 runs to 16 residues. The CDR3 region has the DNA TGTGCCAGCAGCTTAGAAGCAGGACAGGCGGGAGAGACCCAGTACTTC. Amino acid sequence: CASSLEAGQAGETQYF.

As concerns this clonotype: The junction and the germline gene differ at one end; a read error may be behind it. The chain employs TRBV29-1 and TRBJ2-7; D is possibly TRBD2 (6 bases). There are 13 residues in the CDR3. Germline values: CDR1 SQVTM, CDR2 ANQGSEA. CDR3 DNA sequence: TGCGGCGTGGACCGGGAGAGTACCTACGAGCAGTACTTC. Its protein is CGVDRESTYEQYF.

Here the CDR3 DNA reads TGTGACATCAGTACAGGGTCTGGGGCCAACGTCCTGACTTTC. Its protein product is CDISTGSGANVLTF. This chain links TRBV6-1 with TRBJ2-6, with D possibly being TRBD1 (6 bases). CDR3 length: 14 residues. Germline-derived CDR1 and CDR2 are MNHNS and SASEGT.

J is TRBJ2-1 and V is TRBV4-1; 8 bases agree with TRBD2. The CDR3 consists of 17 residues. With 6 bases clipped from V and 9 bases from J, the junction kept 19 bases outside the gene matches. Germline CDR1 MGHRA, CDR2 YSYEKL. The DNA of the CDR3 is TGCGCCAGCAGTCGGGGGGACACGGGAGGGCCTCTCATTGAGCAGTTCTTC. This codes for CASSRGDTGGPLIEQFF.

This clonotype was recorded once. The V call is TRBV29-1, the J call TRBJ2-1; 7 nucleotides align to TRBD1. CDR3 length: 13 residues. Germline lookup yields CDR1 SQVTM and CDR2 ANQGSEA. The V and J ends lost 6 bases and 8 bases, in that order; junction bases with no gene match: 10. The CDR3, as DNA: TGCAGCGTCGCACAGGGGAGAAGATATGAGCAGTTCTTC. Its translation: CSVAQGRRYEQFF.

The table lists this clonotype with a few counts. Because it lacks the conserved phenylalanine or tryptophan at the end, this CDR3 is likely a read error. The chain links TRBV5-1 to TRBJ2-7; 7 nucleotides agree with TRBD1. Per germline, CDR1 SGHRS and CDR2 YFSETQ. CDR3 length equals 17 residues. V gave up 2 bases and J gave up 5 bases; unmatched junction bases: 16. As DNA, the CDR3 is TGCGCCAGCAGCTTTTTCCCGGGACAGAGGGCGGTCGACGAGCAGTACCTC. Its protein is CASSFFPGQRAVDEQYL.

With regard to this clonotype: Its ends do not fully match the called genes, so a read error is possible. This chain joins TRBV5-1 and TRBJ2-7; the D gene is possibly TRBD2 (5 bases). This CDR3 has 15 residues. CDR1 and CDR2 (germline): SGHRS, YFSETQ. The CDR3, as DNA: TGCGCCAGCAGCCCCGGGATTGGCGTCACCTACGAGGAGTACTTC. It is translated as CASSPGIGVTYEEYF.

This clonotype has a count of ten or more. CDR3 loop: CASSYEGRRGDYSNQPQHF. Here the CDR3 DNA reads TGTGCCAGCAGTTACGAAGGACGCAGGGGGGACTATAGCAATCAGCCCCAGCATTTT. The rearrangement links TRBV6-2 or TRBV6-3 to TRBJ1-5, with 7 bases identical to TRBD1. Per germline, CDR1 MNHEY and CDR2 SVGEGT. V shed 2 bases, J shed 0 bases, and the junction held 13 bases outside the gene matches. This CDR3 is 19 amino acids long.

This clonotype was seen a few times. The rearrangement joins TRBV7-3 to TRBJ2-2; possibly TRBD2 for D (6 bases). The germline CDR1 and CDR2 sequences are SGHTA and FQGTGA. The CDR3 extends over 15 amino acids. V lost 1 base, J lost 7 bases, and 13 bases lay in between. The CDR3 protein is CASSLMEGSGGELFF. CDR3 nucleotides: TGTGCCAGCAGCTTAATGGAGGGGAGCGGCGGGGAGCTGTTTTTT.

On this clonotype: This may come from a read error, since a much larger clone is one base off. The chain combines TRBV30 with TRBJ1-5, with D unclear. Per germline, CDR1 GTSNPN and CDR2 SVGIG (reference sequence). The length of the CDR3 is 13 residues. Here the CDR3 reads CDWSEEGRRPQHF. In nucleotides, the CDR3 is TGTGACTGGAGTGAGGAGGGAAGGCGGCCCCAGCATTTT. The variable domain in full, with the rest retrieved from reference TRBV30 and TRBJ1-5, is SQTIHQWPATLVQPVGSPLSLECTVEGTSNPNLYWYRQAAGRGLQLLFYSVGIGQISSEVPQNLSASRPQDRQFILSSKKLLLSDSGFYLCDWSEEGRRPQHFGDGTRLSIL.

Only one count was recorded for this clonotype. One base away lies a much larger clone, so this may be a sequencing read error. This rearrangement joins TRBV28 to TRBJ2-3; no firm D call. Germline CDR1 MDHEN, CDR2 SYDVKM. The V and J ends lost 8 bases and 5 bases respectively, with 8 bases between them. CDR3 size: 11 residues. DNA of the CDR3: TGTGCCAGCGGTATAGGAGATACGCAGTATTTT. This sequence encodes CASGIGDTQYF.

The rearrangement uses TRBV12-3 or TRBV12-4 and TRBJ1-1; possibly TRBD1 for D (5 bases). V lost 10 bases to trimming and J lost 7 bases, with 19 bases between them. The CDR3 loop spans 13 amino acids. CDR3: CANREGQSGEAFF. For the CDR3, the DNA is TGTGCCAACAGAGAGGGGCAATCGGGTGAAGCTTTCTTT.

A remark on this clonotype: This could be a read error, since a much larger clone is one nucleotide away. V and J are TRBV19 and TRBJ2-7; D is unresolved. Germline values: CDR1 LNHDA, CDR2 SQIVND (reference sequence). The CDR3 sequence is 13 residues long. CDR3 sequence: CVSSRSFNYEQYF. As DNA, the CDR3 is TGTGTCAGTAGTAGGAGCTTTAACTACGAGCAGTACTTC. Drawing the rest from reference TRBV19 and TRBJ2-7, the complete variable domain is DGGITQSPKYLFRKEGQNVTLSCEQNLNHDAMYWYRQDPGQGLRLIYYSQIVNDFQKGDIAEGYSVSREKKESFPLTVTSAQKNPTAFYLCVSSRSFNYEQYFGPGTRLTVT.

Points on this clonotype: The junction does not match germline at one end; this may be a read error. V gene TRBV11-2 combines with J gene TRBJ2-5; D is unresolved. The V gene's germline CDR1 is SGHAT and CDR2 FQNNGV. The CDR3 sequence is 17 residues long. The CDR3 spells CASSLVNGGSRQETQYF. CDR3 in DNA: TGTGCAAGCAGCTTAGTCAATGGTGGCAGTCGGCAAGAGACCCAGTACTTC.

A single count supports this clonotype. The chain's CDR3 is CASSELAGPYNEQFF. CDR3 nucleotide sequence: TGTGCCAGCAGCGAACTAGCGGGCCCCTACAATGAGCAGTTCTTC. The genes are TRBV6-1 and TRBJ2-1; 9 bases agree with TRBD2. The V segment lost 6 bases and the J segment 2 bases; nucleotides outside the gene matches: 5. The CDR3 is 15 residues long. The V gene's germline CDR1 is MNHNS and CDR2 SASEGT.

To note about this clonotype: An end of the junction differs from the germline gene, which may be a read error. In DNA form, the CDR3 reads TGCAGCATCGCGACCGGGGGTGGTAACAATCAGCCCCAGTACTTT. Residues: CSIATGGGNNQPQYF. This chain links TRBV29-1 with TRBJ1-5, with D perhaps matching TRBD1 (5 bases). The germline CDR1 and CDR2 sequences are SQVTM and ANQGSEA. CDR3 size: 15 residues.